The 11 T cell receptor beta chains in this list originate from one sample, sequenced in a study of blood T cell repertoires in COVID-19. Libraries were prepared by immunoSEQ multiplex PCR; TCRdb keeps only in-frame clonotypes and omits some of them. The table has about 120,000 clones, around 90% seen once. Sequencing was carried out using peripheral blood. Source of these receptors: a human donor in a cohort sampled during active COVID-19.

CDR3 amino acids: CSKTGQDFYSNQPQHF. CDR3 in DNA: TGCAGCAAAACAGGACAGGACTTTTATAGCAATCAGCCCCAGCATTTT. This chain links TRBV29-1 with TRBJ1-5; the match to TRBD1 covers 7 bases. CDR1 and CDR2 from the germline V gene are SQVTM and ANQGSEA. The CDR3 totals 16 residues. Trimming removed 8 bases from V and 0 bases from J; junction bases left unmatched: 13.

The genes are TRBV11-3 and TRBJ2-5; a weak D match, TRBD2 (5 bases). Germline CDR1 is SGHNT and CDR2 is YENEEA. The CDR3 sequence is 12 residues long. The V end was cut by 5 bases, the J end by 5 bases, with 9 bases between. The CDR3 region is CASSPEGETQYF. The CDR3 DNA is TGTGCCAGCAGCCCCGAGGGTGAGACCCAGTACTTC. The full variable domain, completed using reference TRBV11-3 and TRBJ2-5, is EAGVVQSPRYKIIEKKQPVAFWCNPISGHNTLYWYLQNLGQGPELLIRYENEEAVDDSQLPKDRFSAERLKGVDSTLKIQPAELGDSAVYLCASSPEGETQYFGPGTRLLVL.

This clone was counted a single time. V usage is TRBV6-1 and J usage is TRBJ2-1, with D tentatively TRBD2 (6 bases). The germline V gene encodes CDR1 MNHNS and CDR2 SASEGT. The V end lost 3 bases, the J end lost 2 bases, and 8 bases lay between the germline ends. The CDR3 contains 14 residues. DNA of the CDR3: TGTGCCAGCAGTGAGGGGGGACCCTACAATGAGCAGTTCTTC. As protein: CASSEGGPYNEQFF.

The chain carries TRBV28 and TRBJ2-7, with TRBD2 identical over 7 bases. The V segment lost 6 bases and the J segment 4 bases; nucleotides outside the gene matches: 6. Looked up from germline, CDR1 is MDHEN and CDR2 is SYDVKM. The CDR3 spans 13 residues. The CDR3 region is CASSENGRYEQYF. In DNA form, the CDR3 reads TGTGCCAGCAGCGAAAACGGGAGGTACGAGCAGTACTTC.

This clone was seen only once. This rearrangement joins TRBV10-3 to TRBJ2-5; D uncertain. This CDR3 contains 13 residues. Germline lookup yields CDR1 ENHRY and CDR2 SYGVKD. Between the trimmed V and J ends, which lost 3 bases and 3 bases, there was a span of 8 bases. The CDR3 bases are TGTGCCATCAGTGAAAGCTCCGAAGAGACCCAGTACTTC. Its translation is CAISESSEETQYF.

This chain joins TRBV4-3 and TRBJ2-7; D is possibly TRBD1 (5 bases). Germline CDR1 reads LGHNA; CDR2 reads YSLEER. The ends were cut back, 0 bases at V and 4 bases at J, with 16 bases in the middle. The CDR3 has 16 residues. CDR3 bases: TGCGCCAGCAGCCAAGATTCCCCAGCAGGGTATTACGAGCAGTACTTC. Amino acid sequence: CASSQDSPAGYYEQYF.

This sequence joins TRBV4-1 and TRBJ1-2, with TRBD1 as a possible D gene (6 bases). V was pared by 4 bases and J by 13 bases, with 37 bases between. The CDR3 is 19 residues long. The germline CDR1 and CDR2 sequences are MGHRA and YSYEKL. CDR3 coding DNA: TGCGCCAGCAGCCCCCCGGGGGTCGACCTCAGGGACGTTAGGGGGGGATTCACCTTC. Protein sequence: CASSPPGVDLRDVRGGFTF.

V gene TRBV5-1 combines with J gene TRBJ2-1; D possibly corresponds to TRBD1 (6 bases). The V gene's germline CDR1 is SGHRS and CDR2 YFSETQ. Trimming left V 0 bases short and J 9 bases short, with 13 bases between. The CDR3 is 14 residues long. The CDR3 bases are TGCGCCAGCAGCTTGGACAGGGCGGAAGGTGAGCAGTTCTTC. Encoded protein: CASSLDRAEGEQFF. The variable domain in full, with the rest retrieved from reference TRBV5-1 and TRBJ2-1, is KAGVTQTPRYLIKTRGQQVTLSCSPISGHRSVSWYQQTPGQGLQFLFEYFSETQRNKGNFPGRFSGRQFSNSRSEMNVSTLELGDSALYLCASSLDRAEGEQFFGPGTRLTVL.

The V and J genes are TRBV28 and TRBJ1-1; TRBD1 matches 12 bases. This CDR3 spans 14 amino acids. V shed 6 bases and J 9 bases; nucleotides not matched to a gene: 8. Germline V gene data show CDR1 as MDHEN and CDR2 as SYDVKM. This chain's CDR3 is CASSKGQGAGKAFF. CDR3 nucleotide sequence: TGTGCCAGCAGCAAGGGACAGGGGGCAGGCAAAGCTTTCTTT.

The chain links TRBV6-2 or TRBV6-3 to TRBJ2-7, with TRBD1 matching 8 bases. Trimming cost V 0 bases and J 4 bases; bases outside gene matches: 8. CDR3 size: 16 residues. Germline CDR1 reads MNHEY; CDR2 reads SVGEGT. The CDR3 is CASSYSMAGGWYEQYF. The CDR3, as DNA: TGTGCCAGCAGTTACTCGATGGCAGGGGGCTGGTACGAGCAGTACTTC.

The DNA of the CDR3 is TGTGCCAGCAGTTACGGGCAGGGGGCAAGGGAAAAACTGTTTTTT. Its translation is CASSYGQGAREKLFF. The gene calls are TRBV6-6 and TRBJ1-4; 8 bases map to TRBD1. The CDR3 consists of 15 residues. Germline V CDR1 and CDR2: MNHNY, SVGAGI (reference sequence). With V trimmed by 2 bases and J by 8 bases, 7 bases remained unmatched.